A single sample gave rise to the 9 T cell receptor beta chains below, sequenced in a study of post-analysis software for immune sequencing data. Overall study findings and caveats: Roughly five TRBV segments were significantly more frequent in patients than in controls. TRBV5-6, TRBV5-1 and TRBV20-1 were among these segments.

Antigens of these TCRs are unknown. The TCR beta cDNA libraries carried unique molecular identifiers. TCRdb independently ran MiXCR on the PCR reads; one entry per CDR3 protein. Seen here are 750,000 to 950,000 distinct CDR3 sequences, approximately 53% observed once, and the top ten hold approximately 4.4%. The sample taken for sequencing was blood. The origin of the receptors is a girl between 5 and 17 years old with multiple sclerosis.

The chain is built from TRBV5-5 and TRBJ2-4; D not certain. CDR3 length equals 12 residues. The ends were cut back, 0 bases at V and 14 bases at J, with 12 bases in the middle. CDR1 SGHKS and CDR2 YYEKEE come from the germline V gene (reference sequence). This CDR3 reads CASSLAFGEEYF. CDR3 DNA: TGTGCCAGCAGCTTGGCCTTTGGTGAAGAGTACTTC.

This clonotype has at least ten counts. The chain is built from TRBV29-1 and TRBJ2-4; D call uncertain. Germline values: CDR1 SQVTM, CDR2 ANQGSEA. V shed 4 bases and J shed 6 bases, with 16 bases lying between them. The CDR3 totals 14 residues. Here the CDR3 DNA reads TGCAGCGTTGGTACAGAAACGTCCGCAAACATTCAGTACTTC. Translated: CSVGTETSANIQYF.

The CDR3 bases are TGTGCCAGCAGACACGGGACTAGCGGAAGGCTAGAGACCCAGTACTTC. Protein sequence: CASRHGTSGRLETQYF. V gene TRBV12-3 or TRBV12-4 combines with J gene TRBJ2-7, with TRBD2 matching over 11 bases. The last part of the DNA fits TRBJ2-5 better; the J call may be wrong. The CDR3 runs to 16 residues.

The J gene is TRBJ1-1, the V gene TRBV14; 8 nucleotides agree with TRBD1. The germline V gene encodes CDR1 SGHDN and CDR2 FVKESK. The CDR3 length is 14 residues. V was clipped by 2 bases and J by 4 bases; unmatched bases: 3. The DNA for the CDR3 is TGTGCCAGCAGCCAATCACAGGGGGTCACTGAAGCTTTCTTT. Protein sequence: CASSQSQGVTEAFF.

This rearrangement joins TRBV7-9 to TRBJ2-1, with unresolved D. The CDR3 contains 12 residues. V dropped 5 bases and J dropped 10 bases, with 12 bases sitting between them. Germline CDR1 SEHNR, CDR2 FQNEAQ (reference sequence). The CDR3 DNA follows: TGTGCCAGCAGCGTTCTAGAGCAGGAGCAGTTCTTC. Its translation: CASSVLEQEQFF.

This rearrangement joins TRBV6-1 to TRBJ2-1, with TRBD2 matching over 15 bases. Germline CDR1 and CDR2: MNHNS and SASEGT. The CDR3 covers 18 residues. V lost 6 bases and J lost 0; bases outside the gene matches: 6. The CDR3 nucleotides are TGTGCCAGCAGACCGGGGACTAGCGGGAGGTTCTCCTACAATGAGCAGTTCTTC. Its translation: CASRPGTSGRFSYNEQFF.

At least ten counts were recorded for this clonotype. V and J are TRBV10-3 and TRBJ1-2; D perhaps matches TRBD1 (6 bases). V was cut by 0 bases and J by 6 bases, with 14 bases left in between. The CDR3 consists of 15 residues. In germline, CDR1 is ENHRY, CDR2 SYGVKD. CDR3 nucleotide sequence: TGTGCCATCAGTGAGTCGGAATTCGGGACAAATGGCTACACCTTC. Protein product: CAISESEFGTNGYTF.

This clonotype showed up many times. The chain couples TRBV2 to TRBJ2-4; 10 positions agree with TRBD2. Per the germline V gene, CDR1 is SNHLY and CDR2 is FYNNEI. Trimming removed 1 base from V and 13 bases from J; junction bases left unmatched: 13. This CDR3 contains 16 residues. The CDR3 reads CASSEGLAGAVREQYF. The CDR3 DNA follows: TGTGCCAGCAGTGAAGGGCTAGCGGGAGCCGTGAGGGAGCAGTACTTC.

This clonotype was counted a few times. The V and J genes are TRBV11-2 and TRBJ2-3, with D unclear. Germline V gene data show CDR1 as SGHAT and CDR2 as FQNNGV. V was trimmed by 5 bases and J by 4 bases, leaving 13 bases between them. The CDR3 is 14 amino acids. This CDR3 reads CASSLFERADTQYF. Here the CDR3 DNA reads TGTGCCAGCAGCCTCTTCGAAAGAGCAGATACGCAGTATTTT.